This paragraph reports one T cell receptor (beta chain). Its specificity is not known. Time point reported: cycle 4 day 1 (C4D1), after five to seven weeks of nivolumab. Following autologous stem cell transplantation, relapse occurred in every patient, and exposure to brentuximab vedotin varied. The investigators isolated CD8+ T cells from thawed PBMCs using magnetic negative selection. These data belong to a study of PD-1 blockade in classical Hodgkin lymphoma. Across the study: Once every 2 weeks, patients received intravenous nivolumab at 3 mg/kg.

Study-wide results and limits: While CD8+ TCR diversity did not rise significantly by C4D1, CD4+ TCR diversity did.

V was clipped by 3 bases and J by 7 bases; unmatched bases: 13. The germline CDR1 and CDR2 sequences are SGHKS and YYEKEE (reference sequence). This CDR3 region has 16 residues. The table came from immunoSEQ multiplex PCR; TCRdb's copy has only in-frame clones and leaves some out. The table includes approximately 6,400 clones, 73% detected once. J is TRBJ2-5 and V is TRBV5-5, with 9 positions matching TRBD1. The sample here was CD8+ T cells from blood, taken before the fourth cycle of nivolumab. The clonotype originates from a human donor with classical Hodgkin lymphoma. The CDR3 protein is CASSSSEDRGPWTQYF. For the CDR3, the DNA is TGTGCCAGCAGCTCCAGTGAGGACAGGGGACCTTGGACCCAGTACTTC.